This T cell receptor beta chain was identified during a study of blood T cell repertoires in COVID-19. V dropped 1 base and J dropped 2; count of bases not matched to a gene: 7. This CDR3 spans 16 amino acids. Germline values: CDR1 SNHLY, CDR2 FYNNEI. Here immunoSEQ multiplex PCR was the method, and the copy in TCRdb shows in-frame clones only, minus some. The sample contains 250,000 to 300,000 clones, 88% of which appear only once. Participants came from 24 US areas, aged roughly 18 to 89 years. This TCR came from a woman aged 60-75 years in a cohort exposed to, infected with or recovered from COVID-19 (not recorded which). The rearrangement uses TRBV2 and TRBJ2-7; TRBD2 agrees at 8 bases. Sequencing was carried out using PBMCs or T cells enriched from blood (not recorded which). Here the CDR3 reads CASSEVGGLEPYEQYF. CDR3 coding DNA: TGTGCCAGCAGTGAAGTCGGGGGACTAGAGCCCTACGAGCAGTACTTC.